This is a list of T cell receptor beta chains from one sample in a study of shared clonotypes between healthy human individuals. Clones were read by immunoSEQ multiplex PCR, and TCRdb kept only the in-frame ones, dropping some. The table shows 600,000 or so clones, with roughly 98% occurring only once. What was sequenced was naive CD8+ T cells sorted from blood. The receptor set was obtained from a man aged 30-40 years in good health. The CDR3 runs from the conserved cysteine through the conserved F or W. D genes are given only for firm matches. Not every row has a clone size; where given, it reads once, few, many or a size class.

clone_size: -; d_call: -; v_call: TRBV6-5; j_call: TRBJ1-3; cdr3_aa: CASSYSASSGNTIYF; cdr3_nt: TGTGCCAGCAGTTACAGTGCCAGCTCTGGAAACACCATATATTTT
clone_size: -; d_call: TRBD1; v_call: TRBV7-6; j_call: TRBJ2-7; cdr3_aa: CASSLDGTGISYEQYF; cdr3_nt: TGTGCCAGCAGCTTGGACGGGACAGGGATTTCCTACGAGCAGTACTTC
clone_size: -; d_call: TRBD1; v_call: TRBV18; j_call: TRBJ2-3; cdr3_aa: CASSDPGQSTDTQYF; cdr3_nt: TGTGCCAGCTCAGACCCGGGACAGAGCACAGATACGCAGTATTTT
clone_size: few; d_call: -; v_call: TRBV5-1; j_call: TRBJ2-7; cdr3_aa: CASSPQRGREWFEQYF; cdr3_nt: TGCGCCAGCAGCCCGCAAAGGGGGCGGGAGTGGTTCGAGCAGTACTTC
clone_size: -; d_call: TRBD2; v_call: TRBV7-9; j_call: TRBJ2-1; cdr3_aa: CASWASGTSRQFF; cdr3_nt: TGTGCCAGCTGGGCTAGCGGTACCTCCAGGCAGTTCTTC
clone_size: -; d_call: -; v_call: TRBV7-2; j_call: TRBJ1-4; cdr3_aa: CASSLIGIGTRDHEKLFF; cdr3_nt: TGTGCCAGCAGCTTAATAGGAATCGGGACAAGAGACCATGAAAAACTGTTTTTT
clone_size: -; d_call: -; v_call: TRBV29-1; j_call: TRBJ2-2; cdr3_aa: CSVWGAGELFF; cdr3_nt: TGCAGCGTTTGGGGGGCCGGGGAGCTGTTTTTT
clone_size: -; d_call: TRBD2; v_call: TRBV7-9; j_call: TRBJ2-3; cdr3_aa: CASVSSRTSHTDTQYF; cdr3_nt: TGTGCCAGCGTTTCGAGCCGGACTAGCCACACAGATACGCAGTATTTT
clone_size: once; d_call: -; v_call: TRBV28; j_call: TRBJ1-1; cdr3_aa: CASSVVPDLNTEAFF; cdr3_nt: TGTGCCAGCAGTGTGGTGCCAGACTTGAACACTGAAGCTTTCTTT
clone_size: -; d_call: -; v_call: TRBV5-6; j_call: TRBJ2-1; cdr3_aa: CASSLIPGSHEQFF; cdr3_nt: TGTGCCAGCAGCTTGATTCCAGGGTCCCATGAGCAGTTCTTC
clone_size: -; d_call: -; v_call: TRBV7-9; j_call: TRBJ2-7; cdr3_aa: CASSADSAFQLEQYF; cdr3_nt: TGTGCCAGCAGCGCGGACAGCGCCTTTCAGCTCGAGCAGTACTTC
clone_size: -; d_call: TRBD1; v_call: TRBV7-8; j_call: TRBJ2-1; cdr3_aa: CASSLAGGAEQFF; cdr3_nt: TGTGCCAGCAGCTTAGCAGGGGGCGCTGAGCAGTTCTTC
clone_size: -; d_call: TRBD2; v_call: TRBV5-1; j_call: TRBJ2-3; cdr3_aa: CASSLGPSGELTDTQYF; cdr3_nt: TGCGCCAGCAGCTTGGGCCCTAGCGGGGAACTTACAGATACGCAGTATTTT
clone_size: -; d_call: TRBD1; v_call: TRBV6-5; j_call: TRBJ2-7; cdr3_aa: CASSSPGQTYEQYF; cdr3_nt: TGTGCCAGCAGTTCTCCGGGACAGACCTACGAGCAGTACTTC
clone_size: -; d_call: -; v_call: TRBV7-9; j_call: TRBJ2-7; cdr3_aa: CASSSRQSESSYEQYF; cdr3_nt: TGTGCCAGCAGCTCAAGGCAAAGCGAGAGCTCCTACGAGCAGTACTTC
clone_size: once; d_call: -; v_call: TRBV27; j_call: TRBJ2-2; cdr3_aa: CASSPPVAYGMELFF; cdr3_nt: TGTGCCAGCAGTCCACCCGTAGCGTATGGTATGGAGCTGTTTTTT
clone_size: -; d_call: TRBD2; v_call: TRBV7-6; j_call: TRBJ2-7; cdr3_aa: CASSLGTSGRGEQYF; cdr3_nt: TGTGCCAGCAGCTTAGGGACTAGCGGGAGGGGCGAGCAGTACTTC
clone_size: -; d_call: -; v_call: TRBV27; j_call: TRBJ2-3; cdr3_aa: CASSLQLVGTDTQYF; cdr3_nt: TGTGCCAGCAGTTTACAACTAGTAGGCACAGATACGCAGTATTTT
clone_size: -; d_call: -; v_call: TRBV7-2; j_call: TRBJ2-5; cdr3_aa: CASSQGSEETQYF; cdr3_nt: TGTGCCAGCAGCCAAGGTAGCGAAGAGACCCAGTACTTC
clone_size: -; d_call: TRBD2; v_call: TRBV7-9; j_call: TRBJ2-1; cdr3_aa: CASSPSGSTPYNEQFF; cdr3_nt: TGTGCCAGCAGTCCTAGCGGGAGTACCCCCTACAATGAGCAGTTCTTC
clone_size: once; d_call: -; v_call: TRBV2; j_call: TRBJ2-5; cdr3_aa: CASSEMGQETQYF; cdr3_nt: TGTGCCAGCAGTGAAATGGGGCAAGAGACCCAGTACTTC
clone_size: -; d_call: -; v_call: TRBV27; j_call: TRBJ1-4; cdr3_aa: CASSTTGLTNEKLFF; cdr3_nt: TGTGCCAGCAGTACTACAGGGCTAACTAATGAAAAACTGTTTTTT
clone_size: -; d_call: TRBD2; v_call: TRBV7-6; j_call: TRBJ2-3; cdr3_aa: CASSPSELAGTDTQYF; cdr3_nt: TGTGCCAGCAGCCCGTCAGAACTAGCGGGCACAGATACGCAGTATTTT
clone_size: -; d_call: -; v_call: TRBV7-9; j_call: TRBJ2-7; cdr3_aa: CASSSSKVEHPIRLYEQYF; cdr3_nt: TGTGCCAGCAGCTCGAGTAAGGTGGAGCACCCAATAAGGCTCTACGAGCAGTACTTC
clone_size: -; d_call: -; v_call: TRBV7-6; j_call: TRBJ2-1; cdr3_aa: CASSPEMDSEQFF; cdr3_nt: TGTGCCAGCAGCCCTGAGATGGATTCAGAGCAGTTCTTC
clone_size: -; d_call: -; v_call: TRBV7-9; j_call: TRBJ2-1; cdr3_aa: CASSLSRGDEQFF; cdr3_nt: TGTGCCAGCAGCCTGTCTAGGGGAGATGAGCAGTTCTTC